This TCR beta chain originates from a study of blood T cells in healthy people across ages. The length of the CDR3 is 13 residues. In germline, CDR1 is SGHTA, CDR2 FQGNSA. About this clonotype: The junction shows a germline mismatch at one end, possibly a read error.

Then a second PCR, running roughly 6 to 11 cycles, was carried out with a sample-barcoded 5' primer and a J-beta primer mix. The yield of each sample was at least 2.5 million CDR3-containing paired-end reads. TCRdb ran MiXCR on the 5' RACE reads and lists one entry per CDR3 protein. Seen here are roughly 1,800,000 distinct CDR3 sequences, 49% observed once, and the top ten hold roughly 2.1%. Sequencing input: blood. The chain recombines TRBV7-2 with TRBJ2-5; 7 nucleotides align to TRBD2. The sequence was obtained from a woman aged 40 to 50 in good health. CDR3 sequence: CAGSLGPGRAQYF. Here the CDR3 DNA reads TGTGCCGGCAGCCTAGGTCCGGGGAGGGCCCAGTACTTC. Together with reference TRBV7-2 and TRBJ2-5, the CDR3 gives the full variable domain: GAGVSQSPSNKVTEKGKDVELRCDPISGHTALYWYRQSLGQGLEFLIYFQGNSAPDKSGLPSDRFSAERTGGSVSTLTIQRTQQEDSAVYLCAGSLGPGRAQYFGPGTRLLVL.